Following are 31 T cell receptor beta chains from one sample sequenced in a study of T cell responses to AZD1222 COVID-19 vaccine (dated by TCRdb to the early 2020s). In light of the paper, this sample's time point label describes: baseline before first vaccination. Library preparation was by the immunoSEQ multiplex PCR assay. TCRdb obtained this table from immuneACCESS and retained in-frame rearrangements with V and J assigned. These tables miss some clones; where compared with another copy, unresolved V genes account for less than half of the shortfall, and the remainder is unexplained. The sample profile shows 100,000 to 150,000 clones; about nine tenths of them were found once. The biggest ten clones account for 7.2% of the sample. Specimen: peripheral blood, collected on day 0 of AZD1222 vaccination. The receptors were sampled from an adult in good health.

The chain carries TRBV30 and TRBJ1-2; D is ambiguous. Trimming removed 3 bases from V and 1 base from J, with 6 bases in between. CDR1 GTSNPN and CDR2 SVGIG come from the germline V gene (reference sequence). The CDR3 spans 12 residues. The CDR3 DNA follows: TGTGCCTGGAGAAGCCATAACTATGGCTACACCTTC. Translated, it gives CAWRSHNYGYTF.

The chain combines TRBV4-2 with TRBJ2-1; D may match TRBD1 or TRBD2 (6 bases each). With 1 base removed from V and 8 bases from J, the gap between germline ends came to 9 bases. This CDR3 spans 13 amino acids. The germline V gene encodes CDR1 LGHNA and CDR2 YNFKEQ. The CDR3 DNA follows: TGTGCCAGCAGCCAAGCCGGGGGCGATGAGCAGTTCTTC. Translating gives CASSQAGGDEQFF.

Here the CDR3 DNA reads TGTGCCAGCCGAGAAGGGACTAGCGGTACCTACGAGCAGTACTTC. Translating it yields CASREGTSGTYEQYF. This chain links TRBV2 with TRBJ2-7; TRBD2 matches at 11 bases. The CDR3 runs 15 residues. V lost 8 bases, J lost 2 bases, and 8 bases stayed unmatched. CDR1 is SNHLY and CDR2 is FYNNEI in the germline V gene.

The V and J genes are TRBV2 and TRBJ1-1; TRBD1 agrees at 8 bases. Germline assignment: CDR1 SNHLY and CDR2 FYNNEI. J lost 0 bases, V lost 2 bases, and 2 bases had no gene match. The length of the CDR3 is 15 residues. The CDR3 DNA follows: TGTGCCAGCAGTGAAAGGGACAGGCTGAACACTGAAGCTTTCTTT. It encodes CASSERDRLNTEAFF.

This clone was found a few times. The chain's CDR3 is CASSHGQGNEKLFF. The CDR3 DNA reads as TGTGCCAGCAGCCACGGACAGGGTAATGAAAAACTGTTTTTT. This chain uses TRBV6-5 with TRBJ1-4; 8 bases are shared with TRBD1. The CDR3 loop spans 14 amino acids. Per germline, CDR1 MNHEY and CDR2 SVGAGI. V dropped 6 bases and J dropped 4; count of bases not matched to a gene: 4.

The chain is built from TRBV7-2 and TRBJ2-1; D remains ambiguous. The CDR3 length is 12 residues. The ends were cut back, 1 base at V and 5 bases at J, with 3 bases in the middle. Germline-derived CDR1 and CDR2 are SGHTA and FQGNSA. CDR3 nucleotides: TGTGCCAGCAGCTTAGTGAACAATGAGCAGTTCTTC. It encodes CASSLVNNEQFF.

The chain recombines TRBV12-2 with TRBJ2-7. TRBV12-2 is shown as a pseudogene. This CDR3 is 15 amino acids long. DNA for the CDR3: TGTGCAAGTCGCTTGTCCGGGACCGAATCCTACGAGCAGTACTTC. This codes for CASRLSGTESYEQYF.

The chain uses TRBV4-1 and TRBJ2-7; TRBD2 matches at 10 bases. CDR3 length: 14 amino acids. Germline V CDR1 and CDR2: MGHRA, YSYEKL. With V trimmed by 4 bases and J by 6 bases, 6 bases remained unmatched. This CDR3 reads CASSRLAGVGEQYF. The DNA of the CDR3 is TGCGCCAGCAGCCGGCTAGCGGGAGTCGGCGAGCAGTACTTC.

The sample holds one count of this clone. The chain joins TRBV3-1 (or the pseudogene TRBV3-2) to TRBJ1-5; D is unclear. This CDR3 spans 13 amino acids. V was shortened by 4 bases and J by 6 bases, with 10 bases between the two germline ends. Germline V gene data show CDR1 as LGHDT and CDR2 as YNNKEL (reference sequence). Written as DNA, the CDR3 is TGTGCCAGCAGCCCCTCGCGGTCTCAGCCCCAGCATTTT. Protein: CASSPSRSQPQHF.

V usage is TRBV28 and J usage is TRBJ2-7; maybe TRBD2 (6 bases). Germline CDR1 and CDR2: MDHEN and SYDVKM. This CDR3 has 15 amino acids. V lost 8 bases, J lost 1 base, and 18 bases lay in between. The CDR3 reads CASRHQLARSYEQYF. CDR3 in DNA: TGTGCCAGCCGCCATCAGCTAGCGAGATCCTACGAGCAGTACTTC.

The V gene is TRBV2, the J gene TRBJ2-7; 10 nucleotides agree with TRBD1. The CDR3 covers 13 residues. After removal of 10 bases from V and 4 bases from J, the junction contained 7 bases not matched to a gene. Germline CDR1 SNHLY, CDR2 FYNNEI. The DNA for the CDR3 is TGTGCCATAGCCGGGACAGGGGTATACGAGCAGTACTTC. This sequence encodes CAIAGTGVYEQYF.

This chain connects TRBV16 to TRBJ1-5, with D perhaps matching TRBD1 (5 bases). Trimming removed 0 bases from V and 6 bases from J, with 9 bases in between. CDR1 and CDR2 from the germline V gene are KGHSY and FQNENV. The CDR3 is 14 residues long. The CDR3 nucleotides are TGTGCCAGCAGCCAATCAGGGGTTGGTCAGCCCCAGCATTTT. Translation gives CASSQSGVGQPQHF.

V usage is TRBV11-2 and J usage is TRBJ1-2; maybe TRBD1 (5 bases). Germline V gives CDR1 SGHAT, CDR2 FQNNGV. The CDR3 sequence is 15 residues long. Trimming shortened V by 5 bases and J by 5 bases, and 18 bases separated the two germline ends. In nucleotides, the CDR3 is TGTGCCAGCAGCCTGCAGGGTGATCAGTGGTATGGCTACACCTTC. This encodes CASSLQGDQWYGYTF. Variable domain in full (rest from reference TRBV11-2 and TRBJ1-2): EAGVAQSPRYKIIEKRQSVAFWCNPISGHATLYWYQQILGQGPKLLIQFQNNGVVDDSQLPKDRFSAERLKGVDSTLKIQPAKLEDSAVYLCASSLQGDQWYGYTFGSGTRLTVV.

The chain links TRBV12-3 or TRBV12-4 to TRBJ2-6; D unclear. The CDR3 consists of 13 residues. Trimming removed 6 bases at V and 0 bases at J, with 3 bases between. The CDR3 DNA reads TGTGCCAGCAGCAACTCTGGGGCCAACGTCCTGACTTTC. It yields the protein CASSNSGANVLTF.

This clone was seen a single time. Other DNA sequences in the same sample also yield this CDR3. J is TRBJ1-2 and V is TRBV7-3; no firm D call. Germline loops: CDR1 SGHTA, CDR2 FQGTGA. Between the trimmed V and J ends, which lost 5 bases and 2 bases, there was a span of 9 bases. This CDR3 spans 13 amino acids. The CDR3 DNA reads as TGTGCCAGCAGCCAGGCGGGGAACTATGGCTACACCTTC. This translates into CASSQAGNYGYTF.

The rearrangement links TRBV4-1 to TRBJ2-6; TRBD1 matches 12 bases. The J segment lost 4 bases and the V segment lost 0 bases, leaving 7 bases of the junction unmatched. The CDR3 loop spans 19 amino acids. CDR1 is MGHRA and CDR2 is YSYEKL in the germline V gene. The CDR3 nucleotides are TGCGCCAGCAGCCAAGATAGGGGACAGGGGGCGAGCGGGGCCAACGTCCTGACTTTC. As protein: CASSQDRGQGASGANVLTF.

The chain is built from TRBV3-1 (or the pseudogene TRBV3-2) and TRBJ1-5; possible D gene TRBD1, 5 bases. The germline V and J ends were trimmed by 2 bases and 7 bases, with 6 bases remaining between them. Germline V CDR1 and CDR2: LGHDT, YNNKEL (reference sequence). This CDR3 has 12 residues. The CDR3 bases are TGTGCCAGCAGCCAACAGGGCCAGCCCCAGCATTTT. It is translated as CASSQQGQPQHF.

The V and J genes are TRBV12-3 or TRBV12-4 and TRBJ1-5; 8 positions agree with TRBD1. The V gene end was trimmed by 3 bases and the J gene end by 9 bases; junction bases not matched to a gene: 4. This CDR3 spans 13 amino acids. CDR3 sequence (DNA): TGTGCCAGCAGTTTCAGGGGGCTGGGGCCCCAGCATTTT. Amino acids: CASSFRGLGPQHF.

The V gene is TRBV18, the J gene TRBJ1-3; D remains ambiguous. The CDR3 runs to 13 residues. CDR1 is KGHSH, CDR2 LQKENI, per germline. The V and J ends lost 9 bases and 0 bases respectively, with 9 bases between them. This CDR3 reads CASSDNSGNTIYF. CDR3 in DNA: TGTGCCAGTTCAGATAACTCTGGAAACACCATATATTTT. Full variable domain (remainder filled in from reference TRBV18 and TRBJ1-3): NAGVMQNPRHLVRRRGQEARLRCSPMKGHSHVYWYRQLPEEGLKFMVYLQKENIIDESGMPKERFSAEFPKEGPSILRIQQVVRGDSAAYFCASSDNSGNTIYFGEGSWLTVV.

In DNA, the CDR3 is TGTGCCATCAGTGAGGGACTGCCCGACGAGCAGTACTTC. Its protein is CAISEGLPDEQYF. This chain connects TRBV10-3 to TRBJ2-7; D may be TRBD2 (5 bases). This CDR3 has 13 residues. Trimming removed 2 bases at V and 5 bases at J, with 10 bases between. Per the germline V gene, CDR1 is ENHRY and CDR2 is SYGVKD.

The chain is built from TRBV5-4 and TRBJ2-7, with a tentative D call TRBD2 (6 bases). Germline CDR1 SGHNT, CDR2 YYREEE (reference sequence). The CDR3 is 14 amino acids. The germline V and J ends were trimmed by 4 bases and 6 bases, with 17 bases remaining between them. The CDR3 protein is CASSLDTLGGEQYF. For the CDR3, the DNA is TGTGCCAGCAGCCTGGACACTCTGGGGGGCGAGCAGTACTTC.

The CDR3 reads CASLMTGTQERYQPQHF. CDR3 coding DNA: TGCGCCAGCCTCATGACCGGGACCCAAGAGAGGTACCAGCCCCAGCATTTT. The rearrangement uses TRBV23-1 and TRBJ1-5; a weak D match, TRBD1 (5 bases). TRBV23-1 is an ORF for which the function is uncertain. Trimming removed 8 bases from V and 7 bases from J, with 27 bases in between. The CDR3 has 17 amino acids.

The V call is TRBV6-5, the J call TRBJ1-6; no clear D gene. This CDR3 contains 14 residues. The germline V gene has CDR1 MNHEY and CDR2 SVGAGI. The ends were cut back, 6 bases at V and 5 bases at J, with 11 bases in the middle. Written as DNA, the CDR3 is TGTGCCAGCAGACCCCCGGGCAATAATTCACCCCTCCACTTT. It is translated as CASRPPGNNSPLHF.

The V gene is TRBV5-1, the J gene TRBJ2-1; the D is unclear. V lost 1 base to trimming and J lost 10 bases, with 6 bases between them. Germline CDR1 SGHRS, CDR2 YFSETQ. The CDR3 covers 11 residues. The CDR3 DNA is TGCGCCAGCAGCTTGAACCAGGAGCAGTTCTTC. Protein sequence: CASSLNQEQFF.

The chain recombines TRBV24-1 with TRBJ2-2, with TRBD2 as a possible D gene (6 bases). CDR1 is KGHDR and CDR2 is SFDVKD in the germline V gene. The CDR3 length is 17 residues. V lost 5 bases and J lost 6, with 21 bases in between. CDR3 in amino acids: CATSGTGSRERPGELFF. The CDR3 DNA sequence: TGTGCCACCAGTGGGACCGGGAGCAGGGAACGACCCGGGGAGCTGTTTTTT.

The sample holds one count of this clone. The chain couples TRBV25-1 to TRBJ1-1; the D gene is possibly TRBD1 (5 bases). V was trimmed by 1 base and J by 1 base, leaving 7 bases between them. The CDR3 runs 14 residues. Germline loops: CDR1 MGHDK, CDR2 SYGVNS. CDR3 in DNA: TGTGCCAGCAGTGAATGGGGGGAGAACACTGAAGCTTTCTTT. This gives the protein CASSEWGENTEAFF.

The CDR3 here is CASSPGRDTGGELFF. Here the CDR3 DNA reads TGTGCCAGCAGCCCAGGACGGGATACGGGCGGGGAGCTGTTTTTT. V is TRBV7-9 and J is TRBJ2-2; weak D call: TRBD2 (5 bases). This CDR3 is 15 amino acids long. CDR1 SEHNR and CDR2 FQNEAQ come from the germline V gene (reference sequence). Trimming cost V 5 bases and J 7 bases, with 17 bases left between them.

CDR3 DNA: TGTGCCAGCTCACCAGGACTAGCGGGAGGGACGCGGGACAATGAGCAGTTCTTC. Translation: CASSPGLAGGTRDNEQFF. V is TRBV18 and J is TRBJ2-1; 15 bases fit TRBD2. The V and J ends lost 2 bases and 5 bases, in that order; junction bases with no gene match: 7. Germline CDR1 is KGHSH and CDR2 is LQKENI. This CDR3 is 18 amino acids long.

The J gene is TRBJ2-1, the V gene TRBV12-3 or TRBV12-4, with a possible D match to TRBD2 (5 bases). The CDR3 is 13 amino acids. V was clipped by 5 bases and J by 4 bases, with 9 bases between them. CDR3 coding DNA: TGTGCCAGCAGTACTGGACTGTACAATGAGCAGTTCTTC. Its protein product is CASSTGLYNEQFF.

The V call is TRBV5-5, the J call TRBJ1-4; the D is unclear. This CDR3 contains 15 residues. The germline V gene encodes CDR1 SGHKS and CDR2 YYEKEE (reference sequence). V lost 1 base and J 8 bases, leaving 15 bases between the germline ends. Here the CDR3 reads CASSLQAGIYEKLFF. The DNA of the CDR3 is TGTGCCAGCAGCTTGCAAGCAGGAATTTACGAAAAACTGTTTTTT.

The gene calls are TRBV5-1 and TRBJ2-7; 9 positions match TRBD1. Germline V gene data show CDR1 as SGHRS and CDR2 as YFSETQ. V shed 0 bases and J 3 bases; nucleotides not matched to a gene: 7. The CDR3 consists of 16 residues. The CDR3 DNA reads TGCGCCAGCAGCTTGGCTCCGGGACAGGGTATCTACGAGCAGTACTTC. Its protein is CASSLAPGQGIYEQYF. The variable domain in full, completed from reference TRBV5-1 and TRBJ2-7, reads KAGVTQTPRYLIKTRGQQVTLSCSPISGHRSVSWYQQTPGQGLQFLFEYFSETQRNKGNFPGRFSGRQFSNSRSEMNVSTLELGDSALYLCASSLAPGQGIYEQYFGPGTRLTVT.